This T cell receptor (beta chain) was documented in a study of blood T cell repertoires in COVID-19. Background on the study: Italy, Spain and the United States were the sources of the convalescent and acute COVID-19 samples. Nucleic acid was either cDNA or gDNA, and it came from T cells, B-cell-depleted T cells, or PBMCs.

The CDR3 runs to 15 residues. Trimming removed 4 bases from V and 1 base from J, with 11 bases in between. The germline CDR1 and CDR2 sequences are ENHRY and SYGVKD. Original handling: Amplified reference gene primers provided the basis for estimating nucleated cell counts. TCRdb's table, derived via immunoSEQ multiplex PCR, lists solely in-frame clones and lacks some. The V and J calls and clone size were taken over from that table, and D and trimming were inferred from the DNA. The sample lists roughly 230,000 clones; 65% to 85% were seen once. The V and J genes are TRBV10-3 and TRBJ1-5; D might be TRBD1 (5 bases). The receptor's source is a woman older than 75 with acute or convalescent COVID-19. What was sequenced was peripheral blood. The CDR3 loop reads CAISGGGSSNQPQHF. CDR3 nucleotides: TGTGCCATCAGTGGCGGGGGTTCGAGCAATCAGCCCCAGCATTTT.